Each of the 28 T cell receptor beta chains below was sequenced from the same sample in a study of cytomegalovirus exposure and HLA in healthy donors. PCR amplification relied on 60 Vbeta primers (plus 13 Jbeta primers). This table comes from immunoSEQ multiplex PCR, and its TCRdb copy is limited to in-frame clones, with some not included. The sample consists of 78,000 or so clones, 62% of them appearing once. Specimen: PBMCs. These receptors were collected from a male donor in good health and CMV-seropositive.

The chain employs TRBV6-5 and TRBJ2-1; 9 bases are shared with TRBD2. The CDR3 is 16 residues long. V trimming: 2 bases; J trimming: 4 bases; junction bases outside the gene matches: 6. Germline V lookup: CDR1 MNHEY, CDR2 SVGAGI. The CDR3 bases are TGTGCCAGCAGTTACGCGGCGGGAGGGTTGTACAATGAGCAGTTCTTC. Its protein product is CASSYAAGGLYNEQFF.

The sample holds a few counts of this clone. This chain links TRBV28 with TRBJ2-7; weak D call: TRBD2 (5 bases). The CDR3 runs to 17 residues. V lost 6 bases to trimming and J lost 3 bases, with 24 bases between them. Germline loops: CDR1 MDHEN, CDR2 SYDVKM. The CDR3 loop reads CASSPVRGAGSSYEQYF. CDR3 nucleotide sequence: TGTGCCAGCAGCCCCGTTCGGGGTGCTGGGAGTAGCTACGAGCAGTACTTC.

In regard to this clone: One junction end does not reproduce the germline sequence, and a read error may be involved. The rearrangement joins TRBV28 to TRBJ2-7; 12 nucleotides agree with TRBD1. Germline V gene data show CDR1 as MDHEN and CDR2 as SYDVKM. The CDR3 runs to 15 residues. The CDR3 loop is CPSNVAGTGGFEQYF. For the CDR3, the DNA is TGTCCCAGCAACGTAGCCGGGACAGGGGGCTTTGAGCAGTACTTC.

J is TRBJ2-4 and V is TRBV7-2, with no clear D. This CDR3 has 14 residues. V was pared by 1 base and J by 0 bases, with 4 bases between. Germline CDR1 reads SGHTA; CDR2 reads FQGNSA. The chain's CDR3 is CASSLDLAKNIQYF. The CDR3 nucleotides are TGTGCCAGCAGCTTAGATCTAGCCAAAAACATTCAGTACTTC. Complete variable domain (other parts from reference TRBV7-2 and TRBJ2-4): GAGVSQSPSNKVTEKGKDVELRCDPISGHTALYWYRQSLGQGLEFLIYFQGNSAPDKSGLPSDRFSAERTGGSVSTLTIQRTQQEDSAVYLCASSLDLAKNIQYFGAGTRLSVL.

CDR3 DNA sequence: TGCGCCAGCAGCTTGGGTAGCACCAGCACAGATACGCAGTATTTT. It encodes CASSLGSTSTDTQYF. This sequence joins TRBV5-1 and TRBJ2-3, with D unresolved. V shed 0 bases and J shed 0 bases, with 8 bases lying between them. Germline CDR1 is SGHRS and CDR2 is YFSETQ. The CDR3 is made up of 15 amino acids.

The CDR3 sequence is CASSPSHSGRARGETQYF. The CDR3 nucleotides read TGTGCCAGCTCACCGTCGCATAGCGGGAGGGCCAGAGGAGAGACCCAGTACTTC. The chain employs TRBV18 and TRBJ2-5, with 11 positions matching TRBD2. Trimming took 3 bases from V and 4 from J; bases not matched to a gene: 13. The CDR3 has 18 amino acids. The germline V gene has CDR1 KGHSH and CDR2 LQKENI.

This clone was found a few times. The genes are TRBV4-3 and TRBJ2-3; weak D call: TRBD2 (6 bases). Germline values: CDR1 LGHNA, CDR2 YSLEER. V dropped 4 bases and J dropped 2 bases, with 10 bases sitting between them. The CDR3 is made up of 14 amino acids. This CDR3 reads CASSPSGLTDTQYF. CDR3 nucleotides: TGCGCCAGCAGCCCCAGCGGGCTCACAGATACGCAGTATTTT.

The rearrangement links TRBV28 to TRBJ1-5, with 8 bases fitting TRBD1. The germline V gene encodes CDR1 MDHEN and CDR2 SYDVKM. CDR3 length equals 17 residues. The trim removed 4 bases at V and 6 bases at J, leaving 14 bases unmatched. CDR3 protein: CASSWFSRGRGSQPQHF. As DNA, the CDR3 is TGTGCCAGCAGTTGGTTCTCCAGGGGGCGCGGTAGTCAGCCCCAGCATTTT.

V and J are TRBV7-2 and TRBJ2-7, with 10 positions matching TRBD1. This CDR3 has 14 residues. CDR1 is SGHTA, CDR2 FQGNSA, per germline. The junction had 5 bases not matched to a gene; V was cut back by 4 bases and J by 5 bases. CDR3 loop: CASSSRDRGNEQYF. The CDR3 DNA follows: TGTGCCAGCAGCTCCCGGGACAGGGGCAACGAGCAGTACTTC.

This clone has a single count. The V gene is TRBV5-1, the J gene TRBJ2-1; 11 nucleotides agree with TRBD2. The CDR3 sequence is 15 residues long. Germline CDR1 and CDR2: SGHRS and YFSETQ. The J segment lost 7 bases and the V segment lost 2 bases, leaving 5 bases of the junction unmatched. For the CDR3, the DNA is TGCGCCAGCAGCTTTAGCGGGGGGGCGAGGAATGAGCAGTTCTTC. This gives the protein CASSFSGGARNEQFF.

This rearrangement joins TRBV5-1 to TRBJ2-3; D unresolved. The CDR3 covers 16 residues. Germline V gives CDR1 SGHRS, CDR2 YFSETQ. V was pared by 0 bases and J by 0 bases, with 11 bases between. The CDR3 loop is CASSLGSSGSTDTQYF. The CDR3 DNA sequence: TGCGCCAGCAGCTTGGGTTCTAGTGGAAGCACAGATACGCAGTATTTT.

V and J are TRBV6-5 and TRBJ1-2; D remains unclear. This CDR3 comprises 13 residues. Trimming removed 0 bases at V and 4 bases at J, with 6 bases between. Germline CDR1 is MNHEY and CDR2 is SVGAGI. The CDR3 DNA reads as TGTGCCAGCAGTTACTCGCCCAGCTATGGCTACACCTTC. It is translated as CASSYSPSYGYTF.

This clone was picked up one time. The J gene is TRBJ1-5, the V gene TRBV6-5, with unresolved D. Trimming took off 5 bases at V and 0 bases at J, with 11 bases between the two ends. This CDR3 spans 15 amino acids. Germline values: CDR1 MNHEY, CDR2 SVGAGI. The CDR3: CASSPTSNSNQPQHF. The CDR3 DNA is TGTGCCAGCAGTCCAACATCAAATAGCAATCAGCCCCAGCATTTT.

The V gene is TRBV2, the J gene TRBJ1-1; TRBD1 aligns across 7 bases. This CDR3 has 13 amino acids. V gave up 8 bases and J gave up 6 bases; unmatched junction bases: 9. In germline, CDR1 is SNHLY, CDR2 FYNNEI. CDR3 sequence reads: CASETGVNPEAFF. The CDR3 coding sequence is TGTGCCAGCGAAACAGGGGTAAATCCTGAAGCTTTCTTT. Supplemented by reference TRBV2 and TRBJ1-1, the full variable domain reads EPEVTQTPSHQVTQMGQEVILRCVPISNHLYFYWYRQILGQKVEFLVSFYNNEISEKSEIFDDQFSVERPDGSNFTLKIRSTKLEDSAMYFCASETGVNPEAFFGQGTRLTVV.

The chain has TRBV2 and TRBJ1-5; D is possibly TRBD1 (6 bases). The CDR3 is made up of 14 amino acids. Germline V gene lookup returns CDR1 SNHLY and CDR2 FYNNEI. Trimming removed 7 bases at V and 2 bases at J, with 12 bases between. This CDR3 is CASNRGGGNQPQHF. As DNA, the CDR3 is TGTGCCAGCAACCGGGGGGGCGGCAATCAGCCCCAGCATTTT.

Written as DNA, the CDR3 is TGTGCCAGCAGTGAAGGAGCGACAGGTCCCCTCTCTGGAAACACCATATATTTT. It encodes CASSEGATGPLSGNTIYF. This chain joins TRBV6-1 and TRBJ1-3; tentative D call: TRBD1 (6 bases). V was clipped by 1 base and J by 0 bases, with 16 bases between them. The germline V gene has CDR1 MNHNS and CDR2 SASEGT. The CDR3 covers 18 residues.

The CDR3 nucleotides are TGTGCCAGCAGCCAAGCCGGGACTAGAGACGAGCAGTACTTC. Its protein product is CASSQAGTRDEQYF. This chain links TRBV4-2 with TRBJ2-5, with 8 bases aligning to TRBD2. With the DNA end fitting TRBJ2-7 better, the J assignment may be wrong. The germline V gene encodes CDR1 LGHNA and CDR2 YNFKEQ. The CDR3 loop spans 14 amino acids.

The chain links TRBV6-5 to TRBJ2-4; tentatively, D is TRBD1 (6 bases). The V end lost 0 bases, the J end lost 1 base, and 10 bases lay between the germline ends. There are 16 residues in the CDR3. Per germline, CDR1 MNHEY and CDR2 SVGAGI. The CDR3 spells CASSYSARGAKNIQYF. Written as DNA, the CDR3 is TGTGCCAGCAGTTACTCGGCGAGGGGGGCCAAAAACATTCAGTACTTC.

This chain links TRBV27 with TRBJ2-3; TRBD2 matches 8 bases. Germline CDR1 MNHEY, CDR2 SMNVEV (reference sequence). This CDR3 is 15 amino acids long. Trimming cost V 5 bases and J 1 base; bases outside gene matches: 5. The CDR3 is CASSPKRGRTDTQYF. DNA for the CDR3: TGTGCCAGCAGTCCTAAGCGGGGGCGCACAGATACGCAGTATTTT.

The V call is TRBV30, the J call TRBJ1-5; D call uncertain. Trimming removed 1 base from V and 6 bases from J, with 10 bases in between. CDR3 length: 13 residues. Germline CDR1 reads GTSNPN; CDR2 reads SVGIG (reference sequence). As DNA, the CDR3 is TGTGCCTGGAGTGCTGAATTAGCTCAGCCCCAGCATTTT. Residues: CAWSAELAQPQHF.

V gene TRBV5-1 combines with J gene TRBJ2-5, with 11 bases lining up with TRBD1. This CDR3 region has 15 residues. The ends lost 4 bases at V and 8 bases at J; junction bases unmatched: 10. Germline-derived CDR1 and CDR2 are SGHRS and YFSETQ. The CDR3 here is CASSPGQGAGGTQYF. Here the CDR3 DNA reads TGCGCCAGCAGCCCCGGACAGGGGGCGGGAGGAACCCAGTACTTC. Based on the CDR3 plus reference TRBV5-1 and TRBJ2-5, the full variable domain is KAGVTQTPRYLIKTRGQQVTLSCSPISGHRSVSWYQQTPGQGLQFLFEYFSETQRNKGNFPGRFSGRQFSNSRSEMNVSTLELGDSALYLCASSPGQGAGGTQYFGPGTRLLVL.

This clone came up a few times. This chain joins TRBV2 and TRBJ2-1; no definite D call. The V and J ends lost 11 bases and 8 bases respectively, with 16 bases between them. There are 12 residues in the CDR3. CDR1 is SNHLY, CDR2 FYNNEI, per germline. The CDR3 loop is CAATALWHEQFF. The CDR3 nucleotides read TGTGCCGCAACAGCCCTTTGGCATGAGCAGTTCTTC. The full variable domain, with the rest looked up from reference TRBV2 and TRBJ2-1, is EPEVTQTPSHQVTQMGQEVILRCVPISNHLYFYWYRQILGQKVEFLVSFYNNEISEKSEIFDDQFSVERPDGSNFTLKIRSTKLEDSAMYFCAATALWHEQFFGPGTRLTVL.

This sequence joins TRBV6-1 and TRBJ2-3; D is ambiguous. V was trimmed by 1 base and J by 2 bases, leaving 13 bases between them. This CDR3 spans 16 amino acids. Germline V gene data show CDR1 as MNHNS and CDR2 as SASEGT. Here the CDR3 reads CASSEGVGRSTDTQYF. CDR3 coding DNA: TGTGCCAGCAGTGAAGGAGTGGGCAGGTCCACAGATACGCAGTATTTT.

This clone showed up just a few times. The chain recombines TRBV5-6 with TRBJ2-5; D is possibly TRBD1 (6 bases). Trimming removed 1 base from V and 5 bases from J, with 18 bases in between. Germline values: CDR1 SGHDT, CDR2 YYEEEE. The CDR3 sequence is 16 residues long. The CDR3 bases are TGTGCCAGCAGCTTGCTCCTGACAGGCCTTAAGGAGACCCAGTACTTC. It encodes CASSLLLTGLKETQYF.

CDR3 amino acids: CASSWDRGGGYTF. As DNA, the CDR3 is TGTGCCAGCAGCTGGGACAGGGGTGGGGGCTACACCTTC. The chain is built from TRBV7-9 and TRBJ1-2, with 10 nucleotides matching TRBD1. The V and J ends lost 4 bases and 8 bases, in that order; junction bases with no gene match: 4. Germline V gene lookup returns CDR1 SEHNR and CDR2 FQNEAQ (reference sequence). CDR3 length: 13 amino acids. The variable domain in full, completed from reference TRBV7-9 and TRBJ1-2, reads DTGVSQNPRHKITKRGQNVTFRCDPISEHNRLYWYRQTLGQGPEFLTYFQNEAQLEKSRLLSDRFSAERPKGSFSTLEIQRTEQGDSAMYLCASSWDRGGGYTFGSGTRLTVV.

The chain carries TRBV19 and TRBJ2-2; the D gene is possibly TRBD2 (6 bases). The CDR3 consists of 14 residues. V was cut by 10 bases and J by 4 bases, with 16 bases left in between. Per the germline V gene, CDR1 is LNHDA and CDR2 is SQIVND (reference sequence). In DNA, the CDR3 is TGTGCCACCGAATCTTTGGGGGGCACCGGGGAGCTGTTTTTT. As protein: CATESLGGTGELFF.

The chain uses TRBV7-6 and TRBJ1-4, with 8 bases that match TRBD1. This CDR3 comprises 14 residues. The V and J ends lost 2 bases and 8 bases, in that order; junction bases with no gene match: 4. The germline gives CDR1 SGHVS, CDR2 FNYEAQ. This CDR3 reads CASSLTGGYEKLFF. Here the CDR3 DNA reads TGTGCCAGCAGCTTAACAGGGGGTTACGAAAAACTGTTTTTT.

V is TRBV28 and J is TRBJ2-7; 8 bases are shared with TRBD2. This CDR3 is built from 11 residues. CDR1 MDHEN and CDR2 SYDVKM come from the germline V gene. V lost 11 bases, J lost 12 bases, and 12 bases stayed unmatched. CDR3 sequence: CAVIGAGVPYF. The CDR3 nucleotides are TGTGCCGTCATCGGAGCGGGGGTTCCGTACTTC. Looking up the rest from reference TRBV28 and TRBJ2-7 gives the full variable domain: DVKVTQSSRYLVKRTGEKVFLECVQDMDHENMFWYRQDPGLGLRLIYFSYDVKMKEKGDIPEGYSVSREKKERFSLILESASTNQTSMYLCAVIGAGVPYFGPGTRLTVT.